These 24 T cell receptor beta chains share one sample of origin, sequenced in a study of vaccination and CD4 T cells after COVID-19. Their cognate antigens are unknown. Sequencing of cultured CD4+ T cell DNA used the Oncomine TCR Beta short-read assay. One entry per CDR3 protein results from TCRdb running MiXCR on the PCR reads. The table lists roughly 9,900 distinct CDR3 sequences, 25% to 40% of them singletons, with more than 8% in the top ten. Specified treatment: approximately 10-day PBMC culture with coronavirus spike peptide pools or control peptides (ViraFEST assay). Sequencing input: CD4+ T cells from blood, cultured in vitro. Every receptor here comes from a human donor who had recovered from COVID-19.

The chain couples TRBV2 to TRBJ1-5, with D perhaps matching TRBD1 (6 bases). V was shortened by 8 bases and J by 7 bases, with 15 bases between the two germline ends. CDR1 SNHLY and CDR2 FYNNEI come from the germline V gene. The CDR3 length is 13 residues. This CDR3 reads CASQQGGEQPQHF. The CDR3 DNA is TGTGCCAGCCAACAGGGCGGGGAGCAGCCCCAGCATTTT.

This clonotype was seen more than once but under ten times. V and J are TRBV7-2 and TRBJ2-3; TRBD2 matches 11 bases. Per the germline V gene, CDR1 is SGHTA and CDR2 is FQGNSA. There are 15 residues in the CDR3. Trimming took 1 base from V and 5 from J; bases not matched to a gene: 2. Written as DNA, the CDR3 is TGTGCCAGCAGCTTAGTTGGGACTAGCGGAGATACGCAGTATTTT. Translating gives CASSLVGTSGDTQYF. Full variable domain (missing parts from reference TRBV7-2 and TRBJ2-3): GAGVSQSPSNKVTEKGKDVELRCDPISGHTALYWYRQSLGQGLEFLIYFQGNSAPDKSGLPSDRFSAERTGGSVSTLTIQRTQQEDSAVYLCASSLVGTSGDTQYFGPGTRLTVL.

This clonotype qualifies as medium-sized. This chain links TRBV20-1 with TRBJ2-5, with 9 nucleotides matching TRBD1. The CDR3 spans 14 residues. Trimming took 3 bases from V and 5 from J; bases not matched to a gene: 7. The germline CDR1 and CDR2 sequences are DFQATT and SNEGSKA (reference sequence). The CDR3 region has the DNA TGCAGTGCTAGGGAGACAGGGGGGGAGGAGACCCAGTACTTC. Its translation: CSARETGGEETQYF.

This clonotype was recorded once. This chain joins TRBV29-1 and TRBJ1-2, with D hard to call. The CDR3 length is 13 residues. Germline V gene data show CDR1 as SQVTM and CDR2 as ANQGSEA. V shed 0 bases and J shed 4 bases, with 9 bases lying between them. CDR3 bases: TGCAGCGTTGAAGAGGCGGCACGCTATGGCTACACCTTC. It translates to CSVEEAARYGYTF.

This chain connects TRBV6-1 to TRBJ1-1, with no clear D. Germline CDR1 MNHNS, CDR2 SASEGT. This CDR3 has 13 residues. V was clipped by 6 bases and J by 5 bases, with 13 bases between them. Here the CDR3 DNA reads TGTGCCAGCAGCCCCTACGAAGGAACTGAAGCTTTCTTT. Amino acid sequence: CASSPYEGTEAFF.

V and J are TRBV5-8 and TRBJ2-7; D gene uncertain. Germline lookup yields CDR1 SGHTS and CDR2 YDEGEE. The ends were cut back, 4 bases at V and 0 bases at J, with 14 bases in the middle. The CDR3 consists of 15 residues. This CDR3 is CASSLFGRSSYEQYF. CDR3 in DNA: TGTGCCAGCAGCCTTTTCGGGCGGAGCTCCTACGAGCAGTACTTC.

This clonotype occurred a few times. The CDR3 is CASSYLSGSSYEQYF. As DNA, the CDR3 is TGTGCCAGCAGTTACTTGTCAGGGAGCTCCTACGAGCAGTACTTC. The genes are TRBV6-2 or TRBV6-3 and TRBJ2-7, with D perhaps matching TRBD1 or TRBD2 (5 bases each). Germline CDR1 is MNHEY and CDR2 is SVGEGT. V shed 1 base and J shed 0 bases, with 10 bases lying between them. This CDR3 region has 15 residues.

The chain employs TRBV11-1 and TRBJ1-1; the D gene is possibly TRBD1 (6 bases). Trimming removed 6 bases at V and 6 bases at J, with 14 bases between. Germline values: CDR1 SGHAT, CDR2 FQDESV (reference sequence). This CDR3 is 13 amino acids long. CDR3 in DNA: TGTGCCAGCAGTGCACAGGGAAAGTCTGAAGCTTTCTTT. This sequence encodes CASSAQGKSEAFF.

The chain joins TRBV6-2 or TRBV6-3 to TRBJ1-1; D not resolved. The V end was cut by 8 bases, the J end by 2 bases, with 15 bases between. The CDR3 contains 14 residues. Germline lookup yields CDR1 MNHEY and CDR2 SVGEGT. The CDR3 DNA reads as TGTGCCAGCGGCCGGGTGGGTCTTAACACTGAAGCTTTCTTT. It encodes CASGRVGLNTEAFF.

The chain carries TRBV11-3 and TRBJ2-7; D is unclear. There are 14 residues in the CDR3. The germline CDR1 and CDR2 sequences are SGHNT and YENEEA. The germline V and J ends were trimmed by 1 base and 5 bases, with 12 bases remaining between them. The CDR3 region has the DNA TGTGCCAGCAGCTTAGCTGGACCGACCCACGAGCAGTACTTC. This sequence encodes CASSLAGPTHEQYF. Combining the CDR3 with reference TRBV11-3 and TRBJ2-7 gives the whole variable domain EAGVVQSPRYKIIEKKQPVAFWCNPISGHNTLYWYLQNLGQGPELLIRYENEEAVDDSQLPKDRFSAERLKGVDSTLKIQPAELGDSAVYLCASSLAGPTHEQYFGPGTRLTVT.

This chain uses TRBV14 with TRBJ2-7, with 8 bases identical to TRBD2. The CDR3 sequence is 15 residues long. Germline assignment: CDR1 SGHDN and CDR2 FVKESK. J gave up 6 bases and V 4 bases, and 11 bases lay outside the gene matches. CDR3 protein: CASSPTPLSGSEQYF. The CDR3 DNA reads TGTGCCAGCAGCCCCACCCCGCTGAGCGGGAGCGAGCAGTACTTC. Together with reference TRBV14 and TRBJ2-7, the CDR3 gives the full variable domain: EAGVTQFPSHSVIEKGQTVTLRCDPISGHDNLYWYRRVMGKEIKFLLHFVKESKQDESGMPNNRFLAERTGGTYSTLKVQPAELEDSGVYFCASSPTPLSGSEQYFGPGTRLTVT.

Only a few counts were recorded for this clonotype. This chain connects TRBV27 to TRBJ1-6; 7 nucleotides agree with TRBD1. CDR1 and CDR2 from the germline V gene are MNHEY and SMNVEV (reference sequence). CDR3 length: 14 amino acids. Unmatched junction bases numbered 8, after V lost 8 bases and J lost 7 bases. CDR3 in amino acids: CASRSGTANSPLHF. The CDR3 nucleotides read TGTGCCAGCCGATCCGGGACAGCCAATTCACCCCTCCACTTT.

The V and J genes are TRBV6-4 and TRBJ2-1; D call uncertain. Germline CDR1 and CDR2: MRHNA and SNTAGT. This CDR3 spans 15 amino acids. Trimming left V 5 bases short and J 6 bases short, with 17 bases between. CDR3 sequence reads: CASSQELLQLNEQFF. CDR3 in DNA: TGTGCCAGCAGTCAAGAGCTTCTTCAACTCAATGAGCAGTTCTTC.

This clonotype is medium-sized by share. The chain employs TRBV20-1 and TRBJ1-2; 8 bases match TRBD1. In germline, CDR1 is DFQATT, CDR2 SNEGSKA (reference sequence). The V and J ends lost 5 bases and 2 bases, in that order; junction bases with no gene match: 4. The CDR3 is 13 residues long. The CDR3: CSAPRGPNYGYTF. CDR3 nucleotides: TGCAGTGCTCCCAGGGGGCCGAACTATGGCTACACCTTC.

This clonotype has just a few counts. The rearrangement joins TRBV20-1 to TRBJ1-2; weak D call: TRBD1 (6 bases). V was shortened by 0 bases and J by 1 base, with 15 bases between the two germline ends. The CDR3 length is 16 residues. From germline, CDR1 is DFQATT and CDR2 SNEGSKA (reference sequence). CDR3 amino acids: CSARELSGGLNYGYTF. The CDR3 DNA follows: TGCAGTGCTAGAGAATTGAGCGGGGGCCTTAACTATGGCTACACCTTC.

The chain recombines TRBV11-2 with TRBJ2-5, with TRBD1 as a possible D gene (6 bases). Between the trimmed V and J ends, which lost 1 base and 4 bases, there was a span of 16 bases. CDR3 length: 16 amino acids. The germline V gene encodes CDR1 SGHAT and CDR2 FQNNGV. CDR3 sequence reads: CASSLVRGRWGETQYF. The CDR3 nucleotides read TGTGCCAGCAGCTTAGTCAGGGGCAGATGGGGAGAGACCCAGTACTTC.

This clonotype was found a few times. At one boundary the junction diverges from the germline segment, which might be a read error. The V call is TRBV7-6, the J call TRBJ2-7; TRBD1 matches 7 bases. The CDR3 loop spans 15 amino acids. Germline CDR1 SGHVS, CDR2 FNYEAQ. The CDR3: CASSPGQFISSEQYF. DNA of the CDR3: TGTGCCAGCAGCCCGGGACAGTTCATCTCCTCCGAGCAGTACTTC.

The rearrangement links TRBV7-3 to TRBJ1-2; unclear D gene. The CDR3 is made up of 11 amino acids. V lost 0 bases to trimming and J lost 6 bases, with 2 bases between them. Germline V gene data show CDR1 as SGHTA and CDR2 as FQGTGA. CDR3 residues: CASSLTNGYTF. The CDR3 DNA is TGTGCCAGCAGCTTAACCAATGGCTACACCTTC.

The rearrangement uses TRBV6-1 and TRBJ2-7, with 7 bases aligning to TRBD1. Germline V gives CDR1 MNHNS, CDR2 SASEGT. V shed 9 bases and J 5 bases; nucleotides not matched to a gene: 10. This CDR3 contains 13 residues. The CDR3 region is CASQGRGGDEQYF. CDR3 DNA sequence: TGTGCCAGTCAAGGGCGAGGGGGCGACGAGCAGTACTTC.

The gene calls are TRBV7-9 and TRBJ2-1, with TRBD2 identical over 7 bases. The CDR3 length is 14 residues. With 6 bases clipped from V and 3 bases from J, the junction kept 5 bases outside the gene matches. Germline loops: CDR1 SEHNR, CDR2 FQNEAQ (reference sequence). The CDR3 DNA is TGTGCCAGCAGGACTGAGCGGGACTACAATGAGCAGTTCTTC. As protein: CASRTERDYNEQFF.

The chain combines TRBV11-3 with TRBJ2-7; TRBD2 matches 8 bases. This CDR3 has 15 amino acids. Germline V gene data show CDR1 as SGHNT and CDR2 as YENEEA. V trimming: 5 bases; J trimming: 3 bases; junction bases outside the gene matches: 9. This CDR3 reads CASSLGRGGVYEQYF. The CDR3 DNA is TGTGCCAGCAGCCTCGGCCGGGGGGGAGTCTACGAGCAGTACTTC. The full variable domain, its missing parts supplied by reference TRBV11-3 and TRBJ2-7, is EAGVVQSPRYKIIEKKQPVAFWCNPISGHNTLYWYLQNLGQGPELLIRYENEEAVDDSQLPKDRFSAERLKGVDSTLKIQPAELGDSAVYLCASSLGRGGVYEQYFGPGTRLTVT.

In this sample, this clonotype is medium-sized. This chain joins TRBV24-1 and TRBJ1-2; 9 bases map to TRBD1. The germline CDR1 and CDR2 sequences are KGHDR and SFDVKD. The CDR3 has 13 amino acids. V dropped 5 bases and J dropped 8; count of bases not matched to a gene: 5. CDR3 DNA: TGTGCCACCAGTGCCCGGACAGGGGACGGCTACACCTTC. Translation: CATSARTGDGYTF.

The CDR3 region is CAGGLAGEQFF. DNA of the CDR3: TGTGCCGGCGGACTAGCGGGAGAGCAGTTCTTC. The V and J genes are TRBV10-3 and TRBJ2-1; TRBD2 agrees at 12 bases. Germline V gene data show CDR1 as ENHRY and CDR2 as SYGVKD. J lost 10 bases, V lost 11 bases, and 3 bases had no gene match. This CDR3 is 11 amino acids long.

The rearrangement uses TRBV10-3 and TRBJ2-5, with 7 bases fitting TRBD1. Losses at the gene ends were 3 bases for V and 4 bases for J; bases not matched to a gene: 5. The germline V gene has CDR1 ENHRY and CDR2 SYGVKD. This CDR3 contains 14 residues. The CDR3 loop reads CAISDLRTGETQYF. The DNA for the CDR3 is TGTGCCATCAGTGATTTAAGGACAGGAGAGACCCAGTACTTC.